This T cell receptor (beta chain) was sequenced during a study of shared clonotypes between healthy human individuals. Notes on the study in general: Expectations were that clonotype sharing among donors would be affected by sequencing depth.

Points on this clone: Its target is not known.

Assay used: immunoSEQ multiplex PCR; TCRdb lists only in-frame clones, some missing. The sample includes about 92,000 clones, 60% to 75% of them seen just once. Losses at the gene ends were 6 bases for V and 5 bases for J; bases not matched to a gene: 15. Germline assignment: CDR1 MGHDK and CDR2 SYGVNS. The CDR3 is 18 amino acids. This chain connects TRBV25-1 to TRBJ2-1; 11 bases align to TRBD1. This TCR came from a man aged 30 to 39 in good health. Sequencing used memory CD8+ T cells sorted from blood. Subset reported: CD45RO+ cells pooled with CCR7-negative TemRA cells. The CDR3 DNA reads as TGTGCCAGCAGCCCGGGGGACAGGGGGATCCTCTGGCACAATGAGCAGTTCTTC. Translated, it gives CASSPGDRGILWHNEQFF.